Detailed here is one TCR beta chain. Per the original data handling: Reference gene primer amplification gave nucleated cell count estimates. Clones were sequenced by immunoSEQ multiplex PCR, and TCRdb holds only the in-frame ones, with some missing. D and trimming come from the DNA, and the V and J calls and clone size come from that table. The table lists approximately 210,000 clones, under 90% of them singletons. Trimming cost V 3 bases and J 4 bases; bases outside gene matches: 6. The CDR3 runs 15 residues. Germline CDR1 reads LNHDA; CDR2 reads SQIVND (reference sequence). The sample belongs to a study of blood T cell repertoires in COVID-19. Study information: Samples of COVID-19 (acute and convalescent) were obtained from the United States, Italy and Spain. T cells, B-cell-depleted T cells, or PBMCs provided the cDNA or gDNA that served as material.

The chain links TRBV19 to TRBJ2-1; 7 bases align to TRBD1. The sequencing input was peripheral blood. The source is a human donor in a cohort sampled during active COVID-19. The CDR3 bases are TGTGCCAGTAGTATCAGGGGGACAAGTTACAATGAGCAGTTCTTC. Protein: CASSIRGTSYNEQFF.